This TCR beta chain was profiled in a study of blood T cell repertoires in COVID-19. Study-wide context: Sources were T cells, B-cell-depleted T cells, or PBMCs; the material itself was cDNA or gDNA.

This CDR3 is 14 amino acids long. The germline V gene encodes CDR1 SGHVS and CDR2 FQNEAQ. V was clipped by 2 bases and J by 4 bases, with 9 bases between them. In the authors' methods: Nucleated cell counts were estimated from reference gene primer amplification. The table came from immunoSEQ multiplex PCR; TCRdb's copy has only in-frame clones and leaves some out. The DNA was the basis for D and trimming; V, J and clone size are from that table. The table lists more than 110,000 clones, under 85% of them singletons, with about 6.4% in the top ten. V usage is TRBV7-8 and J usage is TRBJ2-1; perhaps TRBD1 as D (6 bases). This receptor was obtained from a human donor in a cohort sampled during active COVID-19. The sequenced material came from peripheral blood. The CDR3: CASSLRTEYNEQFF. Written as DNA, the CDR3 is TGTGCCAGCAGCTTAAGGACAGAGTACAATGAGCAGTTCTTC.